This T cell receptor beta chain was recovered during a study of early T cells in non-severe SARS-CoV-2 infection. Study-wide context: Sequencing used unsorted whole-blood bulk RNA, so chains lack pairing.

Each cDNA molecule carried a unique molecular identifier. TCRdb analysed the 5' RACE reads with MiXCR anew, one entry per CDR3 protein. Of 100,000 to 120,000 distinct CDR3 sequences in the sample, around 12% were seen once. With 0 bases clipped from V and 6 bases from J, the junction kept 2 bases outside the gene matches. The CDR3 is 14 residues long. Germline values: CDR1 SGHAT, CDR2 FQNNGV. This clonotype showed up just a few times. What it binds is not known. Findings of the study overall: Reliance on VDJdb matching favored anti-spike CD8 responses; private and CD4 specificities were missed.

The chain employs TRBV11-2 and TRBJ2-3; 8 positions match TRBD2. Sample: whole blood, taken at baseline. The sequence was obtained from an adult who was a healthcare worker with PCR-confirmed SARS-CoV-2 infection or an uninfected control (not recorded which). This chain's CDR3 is CASSLDGGEDTQYF. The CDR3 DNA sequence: TGTGCCAGCAGCTTAGACGGGGGGGAGGATACGCAGTATTTT. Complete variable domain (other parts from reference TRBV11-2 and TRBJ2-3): EAGVAQSPRYKIIEKRQSVAFWCNPISGHATLYWYQQILGQGPKLLIQFQNNGVVDDSQLPKDRFSAERLKGVDSTLKIQPAKLEDSAVYLCASSLDGGEDTQYFGPGTRLTVL.